The 2 T cell receptor beta chains given below trace back to one sample, sequenced in a study of blood T cell repertoires in COVID-19. TCRdb keeps only in-frame clones here, not all; method: immunoSEQ multiplex PCR. The data hold hundreds of thousands of clones, with approximately 90% observed a single time. Sequenced sample: PBMCs or T cells enriched from blood (not recorded which). These receptors were obtained from a man aged 25-45 years who had recovered from COVID-19.

The rearrangement joins TRBV12-3 or TRBV12-4 to TRBJ2-1; 8 positions match TRBD2. V shed 4 bases, J shed 14 bases, and the junction held 7 bases outside the gene matches. CDR3 length equals 12 residues. CDR3 sequence (DNA): TGTGCCAGCAGTTCAAGTGGGACTAGGAAGTTCTTC. Translation gives CASSSSGTRKFF.

The gene calls are TRBV7-2 and TRBJ2-2, with TRBD2 matching over 9 bases. The CDR3 spans 15 residues. The germline V gene encodes CDR1 SGHTA and CDR2 FQGNSA. V lost 3 bases to trimming and J lost 5 bases; unmatched junction nucleotides: 4. The CDR3 sequence is CASSFGTSLTGELFF. The CDR3 DNA is TGTGCCAGCAGCTTTGGGACTAGCTTGACCGGGGAGCTGTTTTTT.